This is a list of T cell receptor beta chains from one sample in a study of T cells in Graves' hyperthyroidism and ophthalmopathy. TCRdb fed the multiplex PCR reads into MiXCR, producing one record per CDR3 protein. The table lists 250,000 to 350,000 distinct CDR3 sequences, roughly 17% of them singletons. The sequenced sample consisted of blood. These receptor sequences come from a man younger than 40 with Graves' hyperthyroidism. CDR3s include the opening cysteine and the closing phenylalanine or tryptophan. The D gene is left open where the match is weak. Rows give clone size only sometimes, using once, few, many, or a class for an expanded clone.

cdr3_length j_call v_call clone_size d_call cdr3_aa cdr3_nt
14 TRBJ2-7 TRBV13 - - CASSASDRTYEQYF TGTGCCAGCAGCGCCTCGGACAGAACCTACGAGCAGTACTTC
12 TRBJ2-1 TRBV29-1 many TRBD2 CSPGGGDNEQFF TGCAGCCCCGGCGGGGGGGACAATGAGCAGTTCTTC
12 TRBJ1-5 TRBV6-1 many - CASSPSGQPQHF TGTGCCAGCAGCCCTTCTGGGCAGCCCCAGCATTTT
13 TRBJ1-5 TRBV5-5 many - CASSFLRGQPQHF TGTGCCAGCAGCTTTTTAAGGGGTCAGCCCCAGCATTTT
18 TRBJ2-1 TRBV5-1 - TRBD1 CASLGQGLAGGSYNEQFF TGCGCCAGCTTGGGACAGGGGTTAGCAGGGGGCTCCTACAATGAGCAGTTCTTC
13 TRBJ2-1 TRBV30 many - CARETDVKGEQFF TGTGCCCGCGAGACAGACGTTAAAGGCGAGCAGTTCTTC
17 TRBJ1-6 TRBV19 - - CASSIGLEFVENSPLHF TGTGCCAGTAGTATCGGACTCGAATTTGTAGAGAATTCACCCCTCCACTTT
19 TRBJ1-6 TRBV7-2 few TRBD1 CASSPLVIGDRGRGSPLHF TGTGCCAGCAGCCCACTGGTAATAGGGGACAGGGGGCGCGGATCACCCCTCCACTTT
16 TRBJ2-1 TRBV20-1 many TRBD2 CSASPPTGLPYNEQFF TGCAGTGCTAGCCCCCCCACGGGACTACCCTACAATGAGCAGTTCTTC
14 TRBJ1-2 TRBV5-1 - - CASSLGRTSYGYTF TGCGCCAGCAGCTTGGGGAGGACGTCCTATGGCTACACCTTC
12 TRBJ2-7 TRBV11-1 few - CASSSRVLEQYF TGTGCCAGCAGCTCCCGGGTGCTCGAGCAGTACTTC
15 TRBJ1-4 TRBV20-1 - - CSAREDTTTNEKLFF TGCAGTGCTAGAGAAGACACCACAACTAATGAAAAACTGTTTTTT
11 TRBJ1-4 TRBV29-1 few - CSATANEKLFF TGCAGCGCGACAGCTAATGAAAAACTGTTTTTT
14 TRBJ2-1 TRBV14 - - CASSQDRLDNEQFF TGTGCCAGCAGCCAAGATAGGTTAGACAATGAGCAGTTCTTC
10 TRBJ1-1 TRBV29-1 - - CSVANTEAFF TGCAGCGTTGCCAACACTGAAGCTTTCTTT
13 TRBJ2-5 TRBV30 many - CAWSVRVSETQYF TGTGCCTGGAGTGTACGAGTATCGGAGACCCAGTACTTC
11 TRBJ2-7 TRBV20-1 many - CSARDVVEQYF TGCAGTGCTAGAGATGTGGTTGAGCAGTACTTC
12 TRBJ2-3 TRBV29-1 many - CSVEDGGDTQYF TGCAGCGTAGAGGACGGGGGTGATACGCAGTATTTT
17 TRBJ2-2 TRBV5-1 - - CASSLLMGPANTGELFF TGCGCCAGCAGCCTTTTGATGGGCCCCGCGAACACCGGGGAGCTGTTTTTT
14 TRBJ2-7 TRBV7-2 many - CASSSPPSSYEQYF TGTGCCAGCAGCTCCCCCCCCAGTTCCTACGAGCAGTACTTC
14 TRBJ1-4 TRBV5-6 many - CASSLWGPHEKLFF TGTGCCAGCAGCTTGTGGGGTCCCCACGAAAAACTGTTTTTT
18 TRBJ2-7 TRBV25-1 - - CASTASSQGRHTIYEQYF TGTGCCAGCACCGCGTCTAGCCAGGGGCGACATACCATCTACGAGCAGTACTTC
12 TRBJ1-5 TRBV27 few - CASSFWKQPQHF TGTGCCAGCAGTTTTTGGAAGCAGCCCCAGCATTTT
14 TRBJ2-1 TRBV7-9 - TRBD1 CASRIQGARNEQFF TGTGCCAGCCGGATCCAGGGGGCGAGGAATGAGCAGTTCTTC
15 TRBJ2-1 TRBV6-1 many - CASSAYRDSYNEQFF TGTGCCAGCAGTGCCTACAGGGACTCCTACAATGAGCAGTTCTTC
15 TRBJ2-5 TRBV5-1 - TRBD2 CASNEAGGPLETQYF TGCGCCAGCAACGAAGCGGGAGGGCCATTAGAGACCCAGTACTTC